The 10 T cell receptor beta chains given below trace back to one sample, sequenced in a study of molecular identifiers for immune sequencing clone quantification. TCRdb analysed the PCR reads with MiXCR anew, one entry per CDR3 protein. Among tens of thousands of distinct CDR3 sequences listed, around 23% were seen once. Sequencing was carried out using naive CD8+ T cells from blood, with Jurkat cell RNA spiked in. The subset denotes: FACS-sorted CD8+CD4-CCR7+CD45RA+ naive T cells. The receptors originated from a human donor in good health. Some libraries in this study had Jurkat cell RNA spiked in.

Turning to this clonotype: Since a much larger clone is just one base distant, this may be a read error. The chain recombines TRBV4-1 with TRBJ1-1; TRBD1 matches at 9 bases. Per germline, CDR1 MGHRA and CDR2 YSYEKL. Trimming cost V 3 bases and J 5 bases; bases outside gene matches: 13. The CDR3 is 17 residues long. The CDR3 DNA is TGCGCCAGCAGCCATGATCCACAGGGGGCACGTGGAACTGAAGCTTTCTTT. Its protein is CASSHDPQGARGTEAFF.

For this clonotype: A much bigger clone sits one base away, suggesting this may be a read error. The chain has TRBV15 and TRBJ2-1; 10 nucleotides agree with TRBD1. The J segment lost 6 bases and the V segment lost 8 bases, leaving 7 bases of the junction unmatched. Looked up from germline, CDR1 is LNHNV and CDR2 is YYDKDF (reference sequence). The CDR3 spans 14 residues. The CDR3 region is CATAAGQGCNEQFF. The CDR3, as DNA: TGTGCCACCGCAGCGGGACAGGGGTGCAATGAGCAGTTCTTC.

This clonotype was seen repeatedly, ten times or more. The chain recombines TRBV27 with TRBJ2-3; D is possibly TRBD1 (5 bases). Germline V gene data show CDR1 as MNHEY and CDR2 as SMNVEV (reference sequence). The V and J ends lost 2 bases and 0 bases respectively, with 18 bases between them. This CDR3 comprises 18 residues. CDR3 coding DNA: TGTGCCAGCAGTTTAGAAGGGGCCGTGTCTTTAAGCACAGATACGCAGTATTTT. Translated: CASSLEGAVSLSTDTQYF.

The chain joins TRBV27 to TRBJ2-2; TRBD2 matches at 8 bases. This CDR3 region has 16 residues. V lost 3 bases to trimming and J lost 3 bases; unmatched junction nucleotides: 6. CDR1 is MNHEY and CDR2 is SMNVEV in the germline V gene (reference sequence). CDR3 amino acids: CASSFGSGEDTGELFF. The CDR3 DNA is TGTGCCAGCAGTTTCGGTAGCGGGGAGGACACCGGGGAGCTGTTTTTT.

The chain links TRBV12-3 or TRBV12-4 to TRBJ2-1; D ambiguous. This CDR3 spans 15 amino acids. The ends were cut back, 3 bases at V and 0 bases at J, with 9 bases in the middle. The CDR3 coding sequence is TGTGCCAGCAGTTTGGACCCGAGCTCCTACAATGAGCAGTTCTTC. Encoded protein: CASSLDPSSYNEQFF.

The chain is built from TRBV7-9 and TRBJ2-2; TRBD1 might be the D (5 bases). The V and J ends lost 7 bases and 2 bases respectively, with 17 bases between them. Germline lookup yields CDR1 SEHNR and CDR2 FQNEAQ (reference sequence). The CDR3 contains 16 residues. The CDR3 DNA reads as TGTGCCAGCACCCTAGAGGCCCAGGGCAACACCGGGGAGCTGTTTTTT. Its protein product is CASTLEAQGNTGELFF.

This chain connects TRBV20-1 to TRBJ2-7; 7 positions match TRBD1. V was clipped by 0 bases and J by 4 bases; unmatched bases: 6. Germline-derived CDR1 and CDR2 are DFQATT and SNEGSKA (reference sequence). The CDR3 has 14 residues. CDR3 residues: CSARESIQGYEQYF. The CDR3 DNA sequence: TGCAGTGCTAGAGAGTCGATACAGGGGTACGAGCAGTACTTC.

Points on this clonotype: One base away lies a much larger clone, so this may be a sequencing read error. In this CDR3 the conserved last residue, phenylalanine or tryptophan, is missing, so a read error is likely. This chain uses TRBV11-2 with TRBJ2-1; TRBD2 agrees at 8 bases. Germline CDR1 SGHAT, CDR2 FQNNGV. Trimming took 5 bases from V and 0 from J; bases not matched to a gene: 3. The CDR3 sequence is 15 residues long. In nucleotides, the CDR3 is TGTGCCAGCAGCGAAAGCGGGAGCTCCTACAATGAGCAGTTCTCC. Its protein is CASSESGSSYNEQFS.

The rearrangement joins TRBV27 to TRBJ2-7, with 8 bases matching TRBD2. Germline V gives CDR1 MNHEY, CDR2 SMNVEV (reference sequence). Germline trimming cut 6 bases from V and 3 bases from J; bases unmatched to any gene: 10. The CDR3 runs to 15 residues. CDR3 in DNA: TGTGCCAGCAGGGACCGAGCGGGAGTCGGCTACGAGCAGTACTTC. Protein sequence: CASRDRAGVGYEQYF.

Many counts were recorded for this clonotype. This rearrangement joins TRBV7-6 to TRBJ2-5; 7 nucleotides align to TRBD1. The CDR3 loop spans 17 amino acids. Trimming took 5 bases from V and 2 from J; bases not matched to a gene: 14. From germline, CDR1 is SGHVS and CDR2 FNYEAQ. DNA of the CDR3: TGTGCCAGCAGCCGCGACAGGGTTCGGAAGATACAAGAGACCCAGTACTTC. It encodes CASSRDRVRKIQETQYF.